Below, 27 T cell receptor beta chains from the same sample are listed, as sequenced in a study of regulatory T cells in long-lasting Graves disease. Relying on iRepertoire HTBI primers and Arm-PCR of CDR3 regions, the team built TCR beta libraries. TCRdb reanalysed the multiplex PCR reads using MiXCR and keeps one entry per CDR3 protein. The sample contains roughly 400,000 distinct CDR3 sequences, 20% to 25% of which appear only once. The sample's time point: persistent/refractory GD, antithyroid drugs over 5 years with positive TRAb. The TCR library was prepared using RNA isolated from PBMCs. The sequencing here drew on peripheral blood mononuclear cells (PBMCs), taken when the disease was refractory, from a patient treated with antithyroid drugs. The receptors were sampled from a female donor with Graves disease.

The chain is built from TRBV19 and TRBJ1-1; no reliable D call. Germline V gene sequence: CDR1 LNHDA, CDR2 SQIVND (reference sequence). The CDR3 sequence is 14 residues long. The ends were cut back, 1 base at V and 2 bases at J, with 8 bases in the middle. The CDR3 bases are TGTGCCAGTAGTATAGCACAGCAAAACACTGAAGCTTTCTTT. This gives the protein CASSIAQQNTEAFF.

The chain is built from TRBV20-1 and TRBJ1-2; the match to TRBD1 covers 8 bases. The CDR3 runs 17 residues. Germline trimming cut 3 bases from V and 4 bases from J; bases unmatched to any gene: 16. Germline V CDR1 and CDR2: DFQATT, SNEGSKA (reference sequence). CDR3 protein: CSARALRQGARTYGYTF. In nucleotides, the CDR3 is TGCAGTGCTAGGGCTTTAAGGCAGGGGGCCCGAACCTATGGCTACACCTTC.

The rearrangement uses TRBV7-9 and TRBJ2-7; D possibly corresponds to TRBD1 (5 bases). Trimming shortened V by 5 bases and J by 2 bases, and 13 bases separated the two germline ends. Germline CDR1 is SEHNR and CDR2 is FQNEAQ (reference sequence). CDR3 length: 14 amino acids. CDR3 DNA sequence: TGTGCCAGCAGCACCTCTGGGGCCCCCTACGAGCAGTACTTC. Protein sequence: CASSTSGAPYEQYF.

Details on this clonotype: A far larger clone is one nucleotide away, so this likely arose from a read error. The chain links TRBV28 to TRBJ2-7, with no clear D. Germline lookup yields CDR1 MDHEN and CDR2 SYDVKM. The CDR3 length is 14 residues. Trimming removed 5 bases from V and 4 bases from J, with 15 bases in between. In DNA form, the CDR3 reads TGTGCCAGCAGTGGTCAGAGTTATGGGTACGAGCAGTACTTC. Translation gives CASSGQSYGYEQYF.

The sample holds one count of this clonotype. The rearrangement links TRBV15 to TRBJ2-1; the D call may be TRBD1 or TRBD2 (5 bases each). Trimming shortened V by 5 bases and J by 2 bases, and 16 bases separated the two germline ends. Germline V gene sequence: CDR1 LNHNV, CDR2 YYDKDF (reference sequence). The CDR3 loop spans 16 amino acids. As DNA, the CDR3 is TGTGCCACCAGCGAACAACCGGGACGGGCCTACAATGAGCAGTTCTTC. Encoded protein: CATSEQPGRAYNEQFF.

In this sample, this clonotype turned up many times. This sequence joins TRBV5-6 and TRBJ1-2; D may be TRBD1 (5 bases). Germline values: CDR1 SGHDT, CDR2 YYEEEE. Trimming left V 4 bases short and J 6 bases short, with 13 bases between. The CDR3 covers 13 residues. The CDR3: CASSPGSLNGYTF. CDR3 sequence (DNA): TGTGCCAGCAGCCCAGGGAGCCTGAATGGCTACACCTTC.

This clonotype came up many times. The CDR3 nucleotides read TGTGCCAGCAGCTCAGTCGCGAACACCCAGTACTTC. It translates to CASSSVANTQYF. The V call is TRBV11-2, the J call TRBJ2-5; D ambiguous. Germline V lookup: CDR1 SGHAT, CDR2 FQNNGV. The CDR3 loop spans 12 amino acids. V shed 4 bases and J shed 8 bases, with 11 bases lying between them.

There are many counts of this clonotype. The rearrangement links TRBV27 to TRBJ1-2; perhaps TRBD1 as D (6 bases). The CDR3 totals 15 residues. V was clipped by 1 base and J by 2 bases, with 11 bases between them. CDR1 and CDR2 from the germline V gene are MNHEY and SMNVEV (reference sequence). The CDR3 loop reads CASSLLGGSNYGYTF. As DNA, the CDR3 is TGTGCCAGCAGTTTATTAGGGGGGTCCAACTATGGCTACACCTTC.

The rearrangement uses TRBV28 and TRBJ2-1; 8 nucleotides align to TRBD2. Germline V gene lookup returns CDR1 MDHEN and CDR2 SYDVKM. Trimming removed 6 bases from V and 3 bases from J; junction bases left unmatched: 10. The CDR3 has 16 residues. The CDR3 DNA follows: TGTGCCAGCAGGTATCTGCTGAGCGGGGGCTACAATGAGCAGTTCTTC. Its translation: CASRYLLSGGYNEQFF.

The chain is built from TRBV7-6 and TRBJ2-2; 7 positions agree with TRBD2. The CDR3 consists of 17 residues. Per the germline V gene, CDR1 is SGHVS and CDR2 is FNYEAQ. V was pared by 8 bases and J by 0 bases, with 12 bases of the junction left unmatched. CDR3 region: CASRQRASGANTGELFF. The CDR3 DNA is TGTGCCAGCCGCCAGAGGGCGAGCGGGGCGAACACCGGGGAGCTGTTTTTT.

This clonotype was detected only once. V gene TRBV7-9 combines with J gene TRBJ1-2, with D unresolved. V was cut by 0 bases and J by 6 bases, with 14 bases left in between. From germline, CDR1 is SEHNR and CDR2 FQNEAQ (reference sequence). This CDR3 comprises 15 residues. CDR3 nucleotide sequence: TGTGCCAGCAGCTTAGCGCGCGGAGGCGTCCATGGCTACACCTTC. Translated: CASSLARGGVHGYTF.

As regards this clonotype: A much larger clone differs from this one at a single base, so this may be a read error. Because the CDR3 is missing its conserved closing phenylalanine or tryptophan, this is likely a read error. This sequence joins TRBV6-1 and TRBJ2-7, with TRBD1 as a possible D gene (6 bases). The CDR3 length is 15 residues. Trimming took 6 bases from V and 1 from J, leaving 16 bases between them. Germline V gene lookup returns CDR1 MNHNS and CDR2 SASEGT. CDR3 DNA sequence: TGTGCCAGCAGAACCACCGGAACAGGGTCCTACGAGCAGTACCTC. This sequence encodes CASRTTGTGSYEQYL.

There are a few counts of this clonotype. The gene calls are TRBV7-9 and TRBJ2-5; no firm D call. CDR3 length: 13 residues. V gave up 8 bases and J gave up 0 bases, with 10 bases separating them. Germline V lookup: CDR1 SEHNR, CDR2 FQNEAQ (reference sequence). The CDR3 is CASAGRNQETQYF. CDR3 bases: TGTGCCAGCGCAGGCCGGAACCAAGAGACCCAGTACTTC.

At least ten counts were recorded for this clonotype. The chain recombines TRBV28 with TRBJ2-7; possibly TRBD2 for D (6 bases). In germline, CDR1 is MDHEN, CDR2 SYDVKM. The CDR3 is 13 residues long. V was clipped by 6 bases and J by 4 bases, with 13 bases between them. The CDR3 here is CASSRDSIYEQYF. In DNA, the CDR3 is TGTGCCAGCAGCCGGGACTCGATATACGAGCAGTACTTC.

This clonotype was counted a few times. The chain uses TRBV28 and TRBJ2-7; 8 bases are shared with TRBD2. V trimming: 6 bases; J trimming: 0 bases; junction bases outside the gene matches: 10. The V gene's germline CDR1 is MDHEN and CDR2 SYDVKM. CDR3 size: 16 residues. In nucleotides, the CDR3 is TGTGCCAGCAGCCACCGACCGGGAGGGACCTCCTACGAGCAGTACTTC. Amino acids: CASSHRPGGTSYEQYF.

The genes are TRBV4-1 and TRBJ2-2; 8 bases are a match to TRBD2. Trimming removed 0 bases from V and 3 bases from J; junction bases left unmatched: 6. Germline CDR1 reads MGHRA; CDR2 reads YSYEKL. This CDR3 comprises 17 residues. The CDR3 DNA reads as TGCGCCAGCAGCCAAGAGGCAGCGGGAGTTTACACCGGGGAGCTGTTTTTT. Its translation: CASSQEAAGVYTGELFF.

The chain combines TRBV30 with TRBJ2-7; D might be TRBD1 (6 bases). Germline CDR1 and CDR2: GTSNPN and SVGIG (reference sequence). This CDR3 comprises 12 residues. The chain's CDR3 is CAYLRTAYEQYF. DNA for the CDR3: TGTGCATACCTCCGGACAGCTTACGAGCAGTACTTC. Full variable domain (remainder filled in from reference TRBV30 and TRBJ2-7): SQTIHQWPATLVQPVGSPLSLECTVEGTSNPNLYWYRQAAGRGLQLLFYSVGIGQISSEVPQNLSASRPQDRQFILSSKKLLLSDSGFYLCAYLRTAYEQYFGPGTRLTVT.

There are many counts of this clonotype. The rearrangement joins TRBV28 to TRBJ2-7; 9 bases are shared with TRBD1. Germline values: CDR1 MDHEN, CDR2 SYDVKM. Germline trimming cut 5 bases from V and 4 bases from J; bases unmatched to any gene: 12. The CDR3 is made up of 16 amino acids. The CDR3 region is CASSPAPGTGSYEQYF. DNA of the CDR3: TGTGCCAGCAGTCCCGCTCCCGGGACAGGGAGTTACGAGCAGTACTTC.

This clonotype turned up a few times. The V gene is TRBV11-2, the J gene TRBJ2-3; 8 bases agree with TRBD1. This CDR3 is built from 15 residues. CDR1 is SGHAT, CDR2 FQNNGV, per germline. V was clipped by 5 bases and J by 2 bases; unmatched bases: 6. The CDR3 spells CASSPRDRHTDTQYF. The CDR3 DNA is TGTGCCAGCAGCCCTCGGGACAGGCACACAGATACGCAGTATTTT.

This clonotype was counted ten times or more. The V call is TRBV27, the J call TRBJ2-7, with 9 bases that match TRBD1. Germline CDR1 MNHEY, CDR2 SMNVEV (reference sequence). The V gene end was trimmed by 5 bases and the J gene end by 5 bases; junction bases not matched to a gene: 7. This CDR3 has 14 amino acids. DNA of the CDR3: TGTGCCAGCAGTCCATGGGACAGGGACCACGAGCAGTACTTC. It specifies CASSPWDRDHEQYF.

This clonotype has just one count. This sequence may be a read error, since a much larger clone differs from it by one base. This chain joins TRBV3-1 and TRBJ2-1, with 10 bases lining up with TRBD1. Germline CDR1 is LGHDT and CDR2 is YNNKEL (reference sequence). V shed 4 bases, J shed 8 bases, and the junction held 11 bases outside the gene matches. This CDR3 region has 16 residues. DNA for the CDR3: TGTGCCAGCAGCCTAGATATAGGGACAGGGGATCATGAGCAGTTCTTC. Its protein is CASSLDIGTGDHEQFF.

This clonotype was seen at least ten times. The gene calls are TRBV15 and TRBJ1-5; 8 bases match TRBD1. This CDR3 contains 15 residues. CDR1 LNHNV and CDR2 YYDKDF come from the germline V gene (reference sequence). Unmatched junction bases numbered 9, after V lost 9 bases and J lost 2 bases. Here the CDR3 reads CATRTGMEGNQPQHF. CDR3 DNA sequence: TGTGCCACGCGGACAGGGATGGAGGGCAATCAGCCCCAGCATTTT.

This clonotype showed up many times. The junction and the germline gene differ at one end; a read error may be behind it. The chain joins TRBV15 to TRBJ1-5; D not resolved. This CDR3 region has 14 residues. Per the germline V gene, CDR1 is LNHNV and CDR2 is YYDKDF (reference sequence). CDR3 DNA: TGTGCCACCAGCAGGGCGTACAGCAACCAGCCCCAGCATTTT. This codes for CATSRAYSNQPQHF.

This clonotype occurred many times. This chain connects TRBV27 to TRBJ2-7; D is undetermined. V dropped 2 bases and J dropped 9 bases, with 14 bases sitting between them. The CDR3 runs 13 residues. The germline V gene encodes CDR1 MNHEY and CDR2 SMNVEV (reference sequence). As DNA, the CDR3 is TGTGCCAGCAGTTTACAAGTGCCCGGAGTGCAGTACTTC. Amino acid sequence: CASSLQVPGVQYF.

This clonotype was found many times. The chain joins TRBV2 to TRBJ2-5; D is uncertain. The V gene lost 7 bases and the J gene lost 1 base, with 7 bases spanning the gap. Per germline, CDR1 SNHLY and CDR2 FYNNEI. The CDR3 covers 12 residues. The CDR3 coding sequence is TGTGCCAGCATGGGCGGCCAAGAGACCCAGTACTTC. This gives the protein CASMGGQETQYF.

CDR3 in amino acids: CASSQDGGRSGNTIYF. The CDR3 region has the DNA TGCGCCAGCAGCCAAGATGGAGGTCGATCTGGAAACACCATATATTTT. This chain connects TRBV4-1 to TRBJ1-3; no clear D. Trimming left V 0 bases short and J 1 base short, with 10 bases between. The CDR3 spans 16 residues. Germline V gene data show CDR1 as MGHRA and CDR2 as YSYEKL.

In its sample, this clonotype was seen many times. This sequence joins TRBV28 and TRBJ2-4; 10 bases are a match to TRBD1. This CDR3 is 17 amino acids long. V was clipped by 4 bases and J by 13 bases; unmatched bases: 19. The germline V gene has CDR1 MDHEN and CDR2 SYDVKM. CDR3 sequence reads: CASSSRDNDRGRFHQYF. The CDR3, as DNA: TGTGCCAGCAGTTCCCGGGACAATGACAGGGGGCGATTCCACCAGTACTTC.